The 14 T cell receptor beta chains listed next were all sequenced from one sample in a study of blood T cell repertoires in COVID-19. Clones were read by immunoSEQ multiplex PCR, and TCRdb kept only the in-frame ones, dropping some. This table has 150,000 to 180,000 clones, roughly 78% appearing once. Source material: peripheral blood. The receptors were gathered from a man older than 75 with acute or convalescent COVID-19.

The CDR3, as DNA: TGTGCCAGCAGCGGGGGGGACTCCCCCTATAATTCACCCCTCCACTTT. It encodes CASSGGDSPYNSPLHF. V is TRBV5-6 and J is TRBJ1-6; D might be TRBD1 (5 bases). CDR1 and CDR2 from the germline V gene are SGHDT and YYEEEE. The germline V and J ends were trimmed by 4 bases and 2 bases, with 13 bases remaining between them. CDR3 length equals 16 residues.

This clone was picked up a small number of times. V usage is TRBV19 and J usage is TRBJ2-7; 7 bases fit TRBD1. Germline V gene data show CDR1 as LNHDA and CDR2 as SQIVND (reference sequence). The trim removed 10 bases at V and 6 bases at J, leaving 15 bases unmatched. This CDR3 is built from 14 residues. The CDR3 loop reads CATRLGGATREQYF. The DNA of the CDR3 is TGTGCCACTCGTTTAGGGGGCGCGACTCGCGAGCAGTACTTC.

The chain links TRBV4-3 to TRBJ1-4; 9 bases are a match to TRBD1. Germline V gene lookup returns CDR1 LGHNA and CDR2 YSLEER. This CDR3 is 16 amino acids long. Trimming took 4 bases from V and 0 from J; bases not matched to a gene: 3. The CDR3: CASSRDRVTTNEKLFF. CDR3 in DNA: TGCGCCAGCAGCCGGGACAGGGTTACAACTAATGAAAAACTGTTTTTT.

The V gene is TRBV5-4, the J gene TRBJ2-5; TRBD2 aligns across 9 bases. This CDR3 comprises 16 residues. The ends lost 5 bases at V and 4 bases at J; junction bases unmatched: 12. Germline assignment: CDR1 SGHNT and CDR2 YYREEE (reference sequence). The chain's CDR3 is CASSPGVAGGPETQYF. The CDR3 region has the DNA TGTGCCAGCAGTCCGGGGGTTGCGGGGGGGCCAGAGACCCAGTACTTC.

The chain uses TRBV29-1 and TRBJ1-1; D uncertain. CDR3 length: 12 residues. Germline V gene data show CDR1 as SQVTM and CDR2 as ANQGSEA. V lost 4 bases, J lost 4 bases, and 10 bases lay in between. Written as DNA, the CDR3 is TGCAGCGTTGGTACACACGCCACTGAAGCTTTCTTT. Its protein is CSVGTHATEAFF.

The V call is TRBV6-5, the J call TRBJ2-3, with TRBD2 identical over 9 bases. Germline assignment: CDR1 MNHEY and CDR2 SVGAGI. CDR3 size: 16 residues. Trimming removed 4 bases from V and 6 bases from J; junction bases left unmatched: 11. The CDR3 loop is CASSFTGTSISDTQYF. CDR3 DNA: TGTGCCAGCAGTTTCACCGGGACTAGCATTTCCGATACGCAGTATTTT.

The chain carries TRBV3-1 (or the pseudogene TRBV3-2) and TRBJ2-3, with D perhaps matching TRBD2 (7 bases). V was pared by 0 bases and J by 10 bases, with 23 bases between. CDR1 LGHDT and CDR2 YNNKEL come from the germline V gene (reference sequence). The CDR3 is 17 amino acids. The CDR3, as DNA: TGTGCCAGCAGCCAAGACATAGTTGCGGGGGCAGCGGCTGCGCAGTATTTT. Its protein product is CASSQDIVAGAAAAQYF.

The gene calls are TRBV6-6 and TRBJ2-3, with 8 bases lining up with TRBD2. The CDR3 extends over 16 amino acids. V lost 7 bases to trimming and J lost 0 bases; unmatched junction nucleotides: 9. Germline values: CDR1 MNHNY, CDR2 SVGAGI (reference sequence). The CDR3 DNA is TGTGCCAGCACCCCTCGTGCGGGGGGCAGCACAGATACGCAGTATTTT. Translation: CASTPRAGGSTDTQYF.

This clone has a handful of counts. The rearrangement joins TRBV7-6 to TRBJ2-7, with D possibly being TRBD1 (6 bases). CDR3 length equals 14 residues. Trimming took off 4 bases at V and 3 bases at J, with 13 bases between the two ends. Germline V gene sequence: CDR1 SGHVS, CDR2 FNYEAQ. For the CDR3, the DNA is TGTGCCAGCAGCTCGGACAGTAGTTACTACGAGCAGTACTTC. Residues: CASSSDSSYYEQYF. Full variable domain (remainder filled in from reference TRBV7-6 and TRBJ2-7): GAGVSQSPRYKVTKRGQDVALRCDPISGHVSLYWYRQALGQGPEFLTYFNYEAQQDKSGLPNDRFSAERPEGSISTLTIQRTEQRDSAMYRCASSSDSSYYEQYFGPGTRLTVT.

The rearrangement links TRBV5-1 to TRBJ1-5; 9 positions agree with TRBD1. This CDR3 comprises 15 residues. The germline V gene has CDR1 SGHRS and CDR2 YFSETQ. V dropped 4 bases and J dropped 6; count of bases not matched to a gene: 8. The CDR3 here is CASSASGTGSQPQHF. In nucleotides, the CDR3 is TGCGCCAGCAGCGCCTCCGGGACAGGGTCTCAGCCCCAGCATTTT.

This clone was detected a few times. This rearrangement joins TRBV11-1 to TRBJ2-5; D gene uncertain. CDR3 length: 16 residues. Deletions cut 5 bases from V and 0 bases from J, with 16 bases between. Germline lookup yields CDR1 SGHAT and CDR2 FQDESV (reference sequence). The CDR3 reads CASSPRRSRDQETQYF. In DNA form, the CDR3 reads TGTGCCAGCAGCCCCCGCCGATCAAGAGACCAAGAGACCCAGTACTTC.

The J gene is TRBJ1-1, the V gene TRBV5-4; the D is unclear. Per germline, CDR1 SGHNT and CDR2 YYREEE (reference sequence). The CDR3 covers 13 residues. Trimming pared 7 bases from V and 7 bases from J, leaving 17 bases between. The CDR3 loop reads CASGLTGLGEAFF. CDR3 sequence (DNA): TGTGCCAGCGGTCTTACGGGATTAGGTGAAGCTTTCTTT.

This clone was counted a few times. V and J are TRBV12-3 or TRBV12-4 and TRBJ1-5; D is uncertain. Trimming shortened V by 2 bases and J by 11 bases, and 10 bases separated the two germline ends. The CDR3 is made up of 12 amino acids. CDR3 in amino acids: CASSLPPQTQHF. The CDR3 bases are TGTGCCAGCAGTTTACCCCCCCAGACCCAGCATTTT.

CDR3 nucleotide sequence: TGCGCCAGCAGCTTTACTAGCGGGGATCACAATGAGCAGTTCTTC. It codes for CASSFTSGDHNEQFF. The chain employs TRBV5-1 and TRBJ2-1; 10 bases line up with TRBD2. Germline CDR1 is SGHRS and CDR2 is YFSETQ. This CDR3 has 15 residues. J gave up 5 bases and V 2 bases, and 4 bases lay outside the gene matches.